These 10 T cell receptor beta chains originate from one sample sequenced in a study of T-cell reconstitution after alpha-beta-depleted transplantation in children. TCRbeta library construction was performed incorporating unique molecular identifiers. TCRdb redid the calling of the PCR reads with MiXCR, one entry per CDR3 protein. The sample yields approximately 640,000 distinct CDR3 sequences, roughly 17% seen once. The specimen was PBMCs from the stem cell graft donor, collected from the stem cell graft. Receptor source: a human donor who donated a stem cell graft to a child with acute myeloid leukemia.

V is TRBV7-6 and J is TRBJ2-1; perhaps TRBD2 as D (6 bases). This CDR3 spans 15 amino acids. Germline V gene data show CDR1 as SGHVS and CDR2 as FNYEAQ. V was pared by 1 base and J by 7 bases, with 14 bases between. The CDR3 nucleotides read TGTGCCAGCAGCTTAGGTCGGGTAGCGGAGAATGAGCAGTTCTTC. Translating it yields CASSLGRVAENEQFF.

This clonotype was observed a few times. The CDR3 DNA reads TGTGCCAGCAGCGTAAAAGCGGGTGGGAACAATGAGCAGTTCTTC. Translated: CASSVKAGGNNEQFF. The chain carries TRBV9 and TRBJ2-1; a weak D match, TRBD2 (6 bases). CDR3 length: 15 residues. Trimming stripped 1 base from V and 5 bases from J, with 13 bases between. Germline loops: CDR1 SGDLS, CDR2 YYNGEE.

V and J are TRBV11-2 and TRBJ2-3; 8 bases map to TRBD1. Germline V lookup: CDR1 SGHAT, CDR2 FQNNGV. V was pared by 7 bases and J by 7 bases, with 13 bases of the junction left unmatched. This CDR3 spans 15 amino acids. CDR3 protein: CASTSGGQVGHTQYF. The CDR3 DNA is TGTGCCAGCACCTCAGGGGGCCAGGTTGGGCATACGCAGTATTTT.

This clonotype was counted many times. The rearrangement links TRBV20-1 to TRBJ1-2, with D hard to call. The CDR3 covers 12 residues. V lost 0 bases to trimming and J lost 7 bases, with 9 bases between them. CDR1 is DFQATT, CDR2 SNEGSKA, per germline (reference sequence). For the CDR3, the DNA is TGCAGTGCTAGAGAAACATTAGGTGGCTACACCTTC. The encoded protein is CSARETLGGYTF.

This clonotype occurred once. This is likely a read error, given that the CDR3 carries no conserved phenylalanine or tryptophan at its end. J is TRBJ1-2 and V is TRBV4-3; 9 bases align to TRBD1. Trimming cost V 1 base and J 5 bases; bases outside gene matches: 14. The germline CDR1 and CDR2 sequences are LGHNA and YSLEER. The CDR3 consists of 18 residues. DNA of the CDR3: TGCGCCAGCAGCCAAGTCAGGGGACAGGGTCTTTCCTTTTATGGCTACACCTAC. Its translation: CASSQVRGQGLSFYGYTY.

This clonotype was seen a few times. This sequence joins TRBV21-1 and TRBJ2-1; the tabulated D call, TRBD2, remains unverified against the DNA. TRBV21-1 is given as a pseudogene. The CDR3 loop spans 14 amino acids. In DNA, the CDR3 is TGTGCCAGCAGTCAACTAGCGGCTTACAATGAGCAGTTCTTC. It yields the protein CASSQLAAYNEQFF.

This sequence joins TRBV11-2 and TRBJ1-2; D gene ambiguous. The V gene lost 8 bases and the J gene lost 4 bases, with 11 bases spanning the gap. Germline lookup yields CDR1 SGHAT and CDR2 FQNNGV. This CDR3 has 12 amino acids. This CDR3 is CASAGYGYGYTF. The CDR3 nucleotides are TGTGCCAGCGCAGGCTATGGCTATGGCTACACCTTC.

This clonotype showed up many times. This chain connects TRBV5-5 to TRBJ1-2; TRBD1 is a possible D gene (5 bases). The CDR3 extends over 15 amino acids. V was trimmed by 7 bases and J by 5 bases, leaving 21 bases between them. Looked up from germline, CDR1 is SGHKS and CDR2 is YYEKEE (reference sequence). The CDR3 nucleotides are TGTGCCAGCGTCGGCGGGACGTTTTTATTTTATGGCTACACCTTC. Translating it yields CASVGGTFLFYGYTF. Full variable domain (rest looked up from reference TRBV5-5 and TRBJ1-2): DAGVTQSPTHLIKTRGQQVTLRCSPISGHKSVSWYQQVLGQGPQFIFQYYEKEERGRGNFPDRFSARQFPNYSSELNVNALLLGDSALYLCASVGGTFLFYGYTFGSGTRLTVV.

The genes are TRBV5-6 and TRBJ2-1; 9 bases agree with TRBD2. J gave up 5 bases and V 5 bases, and 8 bases lay outside the gene matches. The CDR3 has 15 residues. Per germline, CDR1 SGHDT and CDR2 YYEEEE. The CDR3 sequence: CASRPTSGPNNEQFF. CDR3 nucleotide sequence: TGTGCCAGCAGGCCGACTAGCGGTCCCAACAATGAGCAGTTCTTC.

This clonotype was counted only a few times. The V gene is TRBV20-1, the J gene TRBJ2-2; D tentatively fits TRBD1 or TRBD2 (5 bases each). The CDR3 covers 15 residues. V was clipped by 3 bases and J by 5 bases, with 16 bases between them. Germline CDR1 reads DFQATT; CDR2 reads SNEGSKA (reference sequence). DNA of the CDR3: TGCAGTGCTAGCGCCCAGGGCGGGTCAACCGGGGAGCTGTTTTTT. Translating gives CSASAQGGSTGELFF.